This TCR beta chain was retrieved from a study of Graves' ophthalmopathy and Graves' hyperthyroidism. With regard to this clonotype: The antigen is unknown.

Scientists amplified the TCR beta CDR3 regions from RNA transcripts. HTBI primers were employed in first-round RT-PCR, then a second-round multiplex PCR followed. TCRdb reprocessed the multiplex PCR reads via MiXCR and lists one record per CDR3 protein. There are 600,000 to 650,000 distinct CDR3 sequences in the sample; roughly 20% occur only once, and approximately 6.9% lies in the top ten. Study outcomes and limitations: Ophthalmopathy progression was predicted by the model at roughly 66% sensitivity and under 75% specificity.

Exclusion criteria comprised other autoimmune diseases, uncontrolled infections, pregnancy or lactation in patients. Diagnoses were established from clinical symptoms, serum thyroxine, TRAb, thyroid ultrasound and orbital computed tomography. PBMCs were density-gradient isolated from approximately 9.8 ml fresh blood. V gave up 4 bases and J gave up 1 base; unmatched junction bases: 9. Germline values: CDR1 MNHEY, CDR2 SVGEGT. The CDR3 covers 16 residues. Material for sequencing was peripheral blood. The TCR originated in a young woman with stable Graves' hyperthyroidism. Some clones in this sample may be carry-over from other donors' samples. The chain employs TRBV6-2 or TRBV6-3 and TRBJ2-7; TRBD2 agrees at 8 bases. CDR3: CASSFRAGEGSYEQYF. The CDR3 bases are TGTGCCAGCAGTTTTCGAGCGGGAGAAGGTTCCTACGAGCAGTACTTC.